What follows are 28 T cell receptor beta chains derived from one specimen sequenced in a study of T cell changes during pregnancy in multiple sclerosis. Clones were sequenced by immunoSEQ multiplex PCR, and TCRdb holds only the in-frame ones, with some missing. The table records about 53,000 clones, about nine tenths of them present only once. The sequencing used CD4+ T cells from peripheral blood mononuclear cells, collected in the third trimester of pregnancy. The receptors shown here come from a female donor with multiple sclerosis, enrolled in a pregnancy study.

The chain has TRBV7-6 and TRBJ1-5, with TRBD1 as a possible D gene (6 bases). Trimming removed 3 bases from V and 2 bases from J, with 8 bases in between. Germline V gene sequence: CDR1 SGHVS, CDR2 FNYEAQ. CDR3 length: 14 residues. The CDR3 spells CASSLRQGNQPQHF. The DNA for the CDR3 is TGTGCCAGCAGCTTGAGACAGGGCAATCAGCCCCAGCATTTT. The full variable domain, rest sourced from reference TRBV7-6 and TRBJ1-5, is GAGVSQSPRYKVTKRGQDVALRCDPISGHVSLYWYRQALGQGPEFLTYFNYEAQQDKSGLPNDRFSAERPEGSISTLTIQRTEQRDSAMYRCASSLRQGNQPQHFGDGTRLSIL.

This clone showed up just once. V is TRBV4-1 and J is TRBJ2-7, with 7 positions matching TRBD1. The CDR3 contains 14 residues. Germline CDR1 MGHRA, CDR2 YSYEKL. J lost 4 bases, V lost 0 bases, and 3 bases had no gene match. CDR3 nucleotides: TGCGCCAGCAGCCAAGAAACAGGGGAATACGAGCAGTACTTC. Translated: CASSQETGEYEQYF.

The genes are TRBV11-3 and TRBJ1-5; D is uncertain. CDR1 SGHNT and CDR2 YENEEA come from the germline V gene. The CDR3 length is 13 residues. Trimming took 5 bases from V and 3 from J, leaving 8 bases between them. The CDR3 nucleotides are TGTGCCAGCAGCGTCTCACACAATCAGCCCCAGCATTTT. Translation gives CASSVSHNQPQHF.

The chain carries TRBV4-1 and TRBJ2-5; 8 bases map to TRBD2. The CDR3 contains 12 residues. V was clipped by 3 bases and J by 9 bases; unmatched bases: 3. The germline V gene has CDR1 MGHRA and CDR2 YSYEKL. The CDR3 spells CASSHVSGAQYF. The CDR3 DNA is TGCGCCAGCAGCCACGTTAGCGGGGCCCAGTACTTC.

The CDR3 here is CASSAPRTVADGYTF. CDR3 in DNA: TGTGCCAGCAGCGCTCCCCGGACAGTGGCTGATGGCTACACCTTC. The rearrangement links TRBV9 to TRBJ1-2; D may be TRBD1 (6 bases). Germline CDR1 and CDR2: SGDLS and YYNGEE. CDR3 size: 15 residues. V lost 3 bases and J lost 6, with 18 bases in between.

V usage is TRBV7-9 and J usage is TRBJ2-1, with unresolved D. The CDR3 is 14 amino acids. Trimming cost V 2 bases and J 8 bases, with 13 bases left between them. Germline V lookup: CDR1 SEHNR, CDR2 FQNEAQ (reference sequence). DNA of the CDR3: TGTGCCAGCAGCTTATCGTTCCCAAGCGATGAGCAGTTCTTC. Amino acid sequence: CASSLSFPSDEQFF.

The V and J genes are TRBV7-6 and TRBJ1-4; 7 bases are a match to TRBD1. Germline loops: CDR1 SGHVS, CDR2 FNYEAQ. The CDR3 has 16 amino acids. The trim removed 0 bases at V and 7 bases at J, leaving 8 bases unmatched. DNA for the CDR3: TGTGCCAGCAGCTTAGCGCCAGGGACAGCGGGTGAAAAACTGTTTTTT. Its translation: CASSLAPGTAGEKLFF.

This sequence joins TRBV5-1 and TRBJ2-5; possibly TRBD2 for D (5 bases). Trimming removed 2 bases at V and 5 bases at J, with 13 bases between. CDR1 and CDR2 (germline): SGHRS, YFSETQ. The CDR3 spans 14 residues. The CDR3 sequence is CASSLGRAGETQYF. The CDR3 DNA sequence: TGCGCCAGCAGCTTAGGACGGGCGGGCGAGACCCAGTACTTC.

The chain joins TRBV5-4 to TRBJ2-2; weak D call: TRBD2 (6 bases). The CDR3 extends over 14 amino acids. Per germline, CDR1 SGHNT and CDR2 YYREEE (reference sequence). The V end lost 3 bases, the J end lost 7 bases, and 13 bases lay between the germline ends. The DNA of the CDR3 is TGTGCCAGCAGCTCACCTGGGGGAGGCGGGGAGCTGTTTTTT. It yields the protein CASSSPGGGGELFF.

This chain links TRBV7-7 with TRBJ2-5; 7 bases are a match to TRBD1. The CDR3 consists of 14 residues. Germline values: CDR1 SSHAT, CDR2 FNYEAQ (reference sequence). The CDR3 DNA is TGTGCTACAGCCCGACAGGGTGGCGTGGAGACCCAGTACTTC. This codes for CATARQGGVETQYF. Supplemented by reference TRBV7-7 and TRBJ2-5, the full variable domain reads GAGVSQSPRYKVTKRGQDVTLRCDPISSHATLYWYQQALGQGPEFLTYFNYEAQPDKSGLPSDRFSAERPEGSISTLTIQRTEQRDSAMYRCATARQGGVETQYFGPGTRLLVL.

This rearrangement joins TRBV9 to TRBJ1-2, with a weak D call TRBD1 (6 bases). V was clipped by 4 bases and J by 11 bases, with 18 bases between them. The CDR3 extends over 13 amino acids. Germline loops: CDR1 SGDLS, CDR2 YYNGEE. DNA for the CDR3: TGTGCCAGCAGCAAACAAGGGGGGGCCGGTTACACCTTC. Its translation is CASSKQGGAGYTF.

The chain couples TRBV27 to TRBJ1-1, with a possible D match to TRBD1 (5 bases). The CDR3 is made up of 15 amino acids. Per the germline V gene, CDR1 is MNHEY and CDR2 is SMNVEV (reference sequence). The V end was cut by 6 bases, the J end by 0 bases, with 14 bases between. The CDR3 DNA sequence: TGTGCCAGCAGCCCAGACAGATTAATGAACACTGAAGCTTTCTTT. Residues: CASSPDRLMNTEAFF.

The rearrangement joins TRBV5-6 to TRBJ1-5; 9 positions match TRBD1. In germline, CDR1 is SGHDT, CDR2 YYEEEE. The V gene end was trimmed by 4 bases and the J gene end by 0 bases; junction bases not matched to a gene: 5. This CDR3 is built from 16 residues. CDR3 nucleotides: TGTGCCAGCAGCATTAACAGGGGGCTTAGCAATCAGCCCCAGCATTTT. Translating gives CASSINRGLSNQPQHF.

This clone was counted a single time. J is TRBJ2-5 and V is TRBV4-1; 10 bases match TRBD1. Germline V lookup: CDR1 MGHRA, CDR2 YSYEKL. V lost 3 bases and J lost 5; bases outside the gene matches: 9. This CDR3 has 16 amino acids. This chain's CDR3 is CASSQGQGTQEETQYF. DNA for the CDR3: TGCGCCAGCAGCCAGGGACAGGGGACTCAAGAGGAGACCCAGTACTTC.

The rearrangement links TRBV5-5 to TRBJ2-7; D is unclear. V was trimmed by 1 base and J by 0 bases, leaving 11 bases between them. CDR1 is SGHKS, CDR2 YYEKEE, per germline (reference sequence). The length of the CDR3 is 15 residues. The CDR3 nucleotides read TGTGCCAGCAGCTTGTCTCGGGTACCCTCCTACGAGCAGTACTTC. Its protein is CASSLSRVPSYEQYF.

This sequence joins TRBV30 and TRBJ2-5, with D hard to call. CDR1 and CDR2 from the germline V gene are GTSNPN and SVGIG (reference sequence). The CDR3 totals 14 residues. The germline V and J ends were trimmed by 6 bases and 0 bases, with 14 bases remaining between them. As DNA, the CDR3 is TGTGCCTGCCAGTGGCGGAATTACCAAGAGACCCAGTACTTC. It is translated as CACQWRNYQETQYF.

The rearrangement links TRBV6-1 to TRBJ2-1; D may be TRBD2 (7 bases). The CDR3 sequence is 13 residues long. Deletions cut 11 bases from V and 8 bases from J, with 19 bases between. CDR1 is MNHNS, CDR2 SASEGT, per germline. The DNA of the CDR3 is TGTGCCTCTCCAATGCCGGGGGGCTATGAGCAGTTCTTC. Amino acid sequence: CASPMPGGYEQFF.

The CDR3 loop reads CASSPPSASREQFF. In DNA form, the CDR3 reads TGCGCCAGCAGCCCCCCTTCAGCCAGCAGGGAGCAGTTCTTC. This chain connects TRBV4-1 to TRBJ2-1; D unclear. This CDR3 is 14 amino acids long. Germline CDR1 is MGHRA and CDR2 is YSYEKL. V was pared by 4 bases and J by 10 bases, with 17 bases between.

V and J are TRBV10-3 and TRBJ2-1, with TRBD1 as a possible D gene (6 bases). CDR3 size: 15 residues. V lost 4 bases, J lost 4 bases, and 14 bases lay in between. CDR1 ENHRY and CDR2 SYGVKD come from the germline V gene. CDR3: CAISATGYGYNEQFF. The DNA of the CDR3 is TGTGCCATCAGTGCCACAGGGTATGGTTACAATGAGCAGTTCTTC.

The V call is TRBV11-2, the J call TRBJ2-7, with D tentatively TRBD2 (5 bases). There are 14 residues in the CDR3. CDR1 and CDR2 from the germline V gene are SGHAT and FQNNGV. The ends were cut back, 2 bases at V and 1 base at J, with 9 bases in the middle. This chain's CDR3 is CASSLTSGSYEQYF. In DNA form, the CDR3 reads TGTGCCAGCAGCTTAACAAGCGGTTCCTACGAGCAGTACTTC.

The count of this clone is one. The chain recombines TRBV6-4 with TRBJ2-1; 10 bases fit TRBD2. V dropped 6 bases and J dropped 6; count of bases not matched to a gene: 5. The germline gives CDR1 MRHNA, CDR2 SNTAGT. The CDR3 contains 14 residues. Here the CDR3 DNA reads TGTGCCAGCAGAAGTCTAGCGGGGGCCAATGAGCAGTTCTTC. Translated: CASRSLAGANEQFF.

The chain carries TRBV11-1 and TRBJ2-5; 12 positions match TRBD2. CDR1 and CDR2 (germline): SGHAT, FQDESV (reference sequence). This CDR3 comprises 18 residues. The V segment lost 6 bases and the J segment 2 bases; nucleotides outside the gene matches: 13. CDR3 DNA sequence: TGTGCCAGCAGTCGTCCCGGGACTAGCGGGCTTATTCAAGAGACCCAGTACTTC. Amino acid sequence: CASSRPGTSGLIQETQYF.

In this sample, this clone turned up once. This rearrangement joins TRBV25-1 to TRBJ1-1; D unresolved. Germline CDR1 and CDR2: MGHDK and SYGVNS. V lost 4 bases, J lost 0 bases, and 12 bases lay in between. There are 15 residues in the CDR3. CDR3 DNA sequence: TGTGCCAGCAGTGGTTTCGCAGCGTTGAACACTGAAGCTTTCTTT. This gives the protein CASSGFAALNTEAFF.

The V call is TRBV5-4, the J call TRBJ1-2; a weak D match, TRBD1 (6 bases). Trimming cost V 4 bases and J 6 bases, with 16 bases left between them. The CDR3 sequence is 14 residues long. CDR1 SGHNT and CDR2 YYREEE come from the germline V gene (reference sequence). The CDR3 DNA follows: TGTGCCAGCAGCGTGACAGGAATAAAGGATGGCTACACCTTC. Translation gives CASSVTGIKDGYTF.

This sequence joins TRBV11-3 and TRBJ2-7; D is unclear. Germline assignment: CDR1 SGHNT and CDR2 YENEEA. The CDR3 runs 13 residues. Between the trimmed V and J ends, which lost 3 bases and 7 bases, there was a span of 13 bases. For the CDR3, the DNA is TGTGCCAGCAGCTTTGGAACAGCCCAAGAGCAGTACTTC. It is translated as CASSFGTAQEQYF.

This clone showed up just a few times. The genes are TRBV6-1 and TRBJ2-2; 7 bases match TRBD1. CDR1 is MNHNS, CDR2 SASEGT, per germline. The V and J ends lost 9 bases and 7 bases, in that order; junction bases with no gene match: 5. The CDR3 loop spans 12 amino acids. The CDR3 sequence is CASVRGLGELFF. The CDR3 DNA sequence: TGTGCCAGTGTAAGGGGGCTCGGGGAGCTGTTTTTT.

The CDR3 DNA is TGTGCCAGCAGCAACAGGGCCTCCTACAATGAGCAGTTCTTC. Protein product: CASSNRASYNEQFF. The chain employs TRBV6-5 and TRBJ2-1, with D perhaps matching TRBD1 (6 bases). V lost 6 bases and J lost 0, with 9 bases in between. The CDR3 is 14 amino acids. Germline-derived CDR1 and CDR2 are MNHEY and SVGAGI.

The V and J genes are TRBV5-4 and TRBJ2-3; a possible D gene is TRBD1 (6 bases). Germline CDR1 SGHNT, CDR2 YYREEE (reference sequence). Trimming took 4 bases from V and 5 from J, leaving 20 bases between them. The CDR3 is 16 residues long. The CDR3 coding sequence is TGTGCCAGCAGCCGAGGCGGCCAGGGGTATCGAGATACGCAGTATTTT. This encodes CASSRGGQGYRDTQYF.